This record looks at one TCR beta chain sequence and its context. Its antigen is currently unknown. The data derive from a study of blood T cells in healthy people across ages. Study-level results: Observed TCR beta diversity per million T cells went down as age went up. This fall followed a roughly linear course with age. Naive CD4+ cell counts and diversity both ran higher in long-lived than in aged donors. Shifts in expanded clonotypes may have been confounded by donor CMV status, which was unknown.

Each donor's blood draw was ten milliliters of peripheral blood. A sample-barcoded 5' primer and a J-beta primer mix were used in a second PCR of about 7 to 12 cycles. Via MiXCR, TCRdb re-called the 5' RACE reads, giving one row per CDR3 protein. In the table there are some 1,800,000 distinct CDR3 sequences, roughly two fifths of which are singletons. Trimming removed 4 bases from V and 0 bases from J, with 9 bases in between. This CDR3 has 14 residues. The TCR originated in a human donor in good health. Sequenced material: blood. The rearrangement uses TRBV12-3 or TRBV12-4 and TRBJ1-2; possibly TRBD1 for D (6 bases). In DNA, the CDR3 is TGTGCCAGCAGTTGGCGACAGGCTAACTATGGCTACACCTTC. Translated, it gives CASSWRQANYGYTF.